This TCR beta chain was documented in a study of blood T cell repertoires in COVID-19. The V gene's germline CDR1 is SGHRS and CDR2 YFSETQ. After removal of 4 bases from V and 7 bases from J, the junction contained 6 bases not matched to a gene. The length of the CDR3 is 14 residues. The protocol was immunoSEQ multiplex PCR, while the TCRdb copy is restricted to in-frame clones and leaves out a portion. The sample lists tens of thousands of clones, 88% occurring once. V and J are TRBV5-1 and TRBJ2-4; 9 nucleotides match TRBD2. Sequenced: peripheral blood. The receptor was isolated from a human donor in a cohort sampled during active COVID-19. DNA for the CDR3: TGCGCCAGCAGCACCGGACTAGCGATGAACATTCAGTACTTC. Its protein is CASSTGLAMNIQYF.